The 21 T cell receptor beta chains listed next were all sequenced from one sample in a study of vaccination and CD4 T cells after COVID-19. The treatment was: roughly nine-day PBMC culture with coronavirus spike peptide pools or control peptides (ViraFEST assay). Oncomine TCR Beta short-read sequencing was applied to DNA from cultured CD4+ T cells. TCRdb independently ran MiXCR on the PCR reads; one entry per CDR3 protein. The repertoire holds about 9,800 distinct CDR3 sequences, with 35% to 40% as singletons. No cognate antigen is known for these TCRs. The sample taken for sequencing was CD4+ T cells from blood, cultured in vitro. The receptors derive from a human donor who had recovered from COVID-19.

The rearrangement links TRBV11-3 to TRBJ2-3, with TRBD1 matching over 10 bases. Germline CDR1 reads SGHNT; CDR2 reads YENEEA. CDR3 length: 14 amino acids. V gave up 4 bases and J gave up 3 bases; unmatched junction bases: 1. CDR3 loop: CASSWDRGTDTQYF. The CDR3 DNA follows: TGTGCCAGCAGCTGGGACAGGGGAACAGATACGCAGTATTTT.

This clonotype was seen only a few times. This chain joins TRBV30 and TRBJ1-6; perhaps TRBD1 as D (5 bases). Germline CDR1 is GTSNPN and CDR2 is SVGIG (reference sequence). Between the trimmed V and J ends, which lost 3 bases and 3 bases, there was a span of 15 bases. The CDR3 loop spans 16 amino acids. In DNA form, the CDR3 reads TGTGCCTGGAGCGCGGGGCGATATGACTATAATTCACCCCTCCACTTT. Encoded protein: CAWSAGRYDYNSPLHF.

This clonotype has more than one count but fewer than ten. V is TRBV6-1 and J is TRBJ1-2, with D possibly being TRBD1 (5 bases). CDR3 size: 14 residues. Trimming left V 6 bases short and J 7 bases short, with 18 bases between. Germline V gene sequence: CDR1 MNHNS, CDR2 SASEGT. The CDR3 region has the DNA TGTGCCAGCAGCACTGCCGGGACCCCGGGTGGCTACACCTTC. It specifies CASSTAGTPGGYTF.

J is TRBJ1-4 and V is TRBV12-3 or TRBV12-4; D possibly corresponds to TRBD1 (5 bases). This CDR3 contains 14 residues. Trimming took 4 bases from V and 8 from J, leaving 14 bases between them. The CDR3 loop reads CASSSSGGLEKLFF. The DNA of the CDR3 is TGTGCCAGCAGTTCCTCGGGGGGACTGGAAAAACTGTTTTTT.

This clonotype was seen only a few times. V gene TRBV7-9 combines with J gene TRBJ2-5; tentatively, D is TRBD1 (5 bases). Germline V gene sequence: CDR1 SEHNR, CDR2 FQNEAQ (reference sequence). V dropped 4 bases and J dropped 5 bases, with 20 bases sitting between them. CDR3 length: 16 amino acids. The CDR3 spells CASSSKSGIGQETQYF. The CDR3 DNA follows: TGTGCCAGCAGCTCGAAATCAGGGATAGGTCAGGAGACCCAGTACTTC. The whole variable domain, remainder taken from reference TRBV7-9 and TRBJ2-5, is DTGVSQNPRHKITKRGQNVTFRCDPISEHNRLYWYRQTLGQGPEFLTYFQNEAQLEKSRLLSDRFSAERPKGSFSTLEIQRTEQGDSAMYLCASSSKSGIGQETQYFGPGTRLLVL.

The gene calls are TRBV7-9 and TRBJ2-3; tentatively, D is TRBD2 (5 bases). This CDR3 is built from 15 residues. From germline, CDR1 is SEHNR and CDR2 FQNEAQ (reference sequence). Between the trimmed V and J ends, which lost 7 bases and 6 bases, there was a span of 20 bases. The CDR3 spells CASKVKSGGRDTQYF. The CDR3 DNA is TGTGCCAGCAAAGTTAAGAGCGGAGGACGGGATACGCAGTATTTT.

This chain connects TRBV4-1 to TRBJ2-4, with 16 nucleotides matching TRBD2. CDR3 length equals 18 residues. The V and J ends lost 4 bases and 3 bases, in that order; junction bases with no gene match: 6. In germline, CDR1 is MGHRA, CDR2 YSYEKL. CDR3 loop: CASSLGLAGGSFKNIQYF. DNA for the CDR3: TGCGCCAGCAGCCTGGGACTAGCGGGGGGGTCTTTCAAAAACATTCAGTACTTC.

This clonotype was detected a few times. This sequence joins TRBV7-9 and TRBJ1-2; D call uncertain. The CDR3 runs to 11 residues. V was pared by 3 bases and J by 4 bases, with 3 bases between. Germline CDR1 is SEHNR and CDR2 is FQNEAQ (reference sequence). The CDR3 spells CASSFIYGYTF. CDR3 nucleotide sequence: TGTGCCAGCAGCTTTATCTATGGCTACACCTTC.

The chain couples TRBV20-1 to TRBJ1-4; D perhaps matches TRBD1 (6 bases). V gave up 3 bases and J gave up 5 bases, with 13 bases separating them. Germline CDR1 reads DFQATT; CDR2 reads SNEGSKA (reference sequence). The CDR3 is 14 residues long. The CDR3 DNA reads as TGCAGTGCTAGTGACGGGGGCAGAAATGAAAAACTGTTTTTT. Protein product: CSASDGGRNEKLFF.

The chain recombines TRBV12-3 or TRBV12-4 with TRBJ1-1; TRBD1 is a possible D gene (5 bases). Trimming left V 3 bases short and J 5 bases short, with 10 bases between. CDR3 length: 13 amino acids. The CDR3 protein is CASSLVGGTEAFF. CDR3 nucleotide sequence: TGTGCCAGCAGTTTGGTCGGGGGGACTGAAGCTTTCTTT.

J is TRBJ1-1 and V is TRBV27; D unresolved. The CDR3 covers 14 residues. Trimming removed 2 bases at V and 1 base at J, with 8 bases between. Per the germline V gene, CDR1 is MNHEY and CDR2 is SMNVEV (reference sequence). The CDR3 DNA follows: TGTGCCAGCAGTTTAAAACTGCCGAACACTGAAGCTTTCTTT. Protein: CASSLKLPNTEAFF.

This clonotype was detected a few times. The chain employs TRBV11-3 and TRBJ2-7; D is ambiguous. CDR1 is SGHNT and CDR2 is YENEEA in the germline V gene. Between the trimmed V and J ends, which lost 3 bases and 0 bases, there was a span of 0 bases. The CDR3 runs 11 residues. The CDR3 protein is CASSFSYEQYF. CDR3 nucleotide sequence: TGTGCCAGCAGCTTCTCCTACGAGCAGTACTTC.

V is TRBV5-1 and J is TRBJ2-7; 9 positions agree with TRBD1. The CDR3 sequence is 16 residues long. The trim removed 0 bases at V and 3 bases at J, leaving 7 bases unmatched. In germline, CDR1 is SGHRS, CDR2 YFSETQ. CDR3 bases: TGCGCCAGCAGCTTGGGACTGGGACAGGGAAACTACGAGCAGTACTTC. It translates to CASSLGLGQGNYEQYF.

This clonotype has a handful of counts. V gene TRBV29-1 combines with J gene TRBJ1-3, with D tentatively TRBD1 (5 bases). V lost 4 bases and J lost 2, with 9 bases in between. Germline V gene data show CDR1 as SQVTM and CDR2 as ANQGSEA. This CDR3 comprises 13 residues. DNA for the CDR3: TGCAGCGTTGTTCCGGGGGCTGGAAACACCATATATTTT. It specifies CSVVPGAGNTIYF.

The CDR3 bases are TGTGCCAGCAGCCGCCCGAATTCACCCCTCCACTTT. Encoded protein: CASSRPNSPLHF. The chain links TRBV12-3 or TRBV12-4 to TRBJ1-6; D uncertain. This CDR3 has 12 amino acids. V lost 6 bases, J lost 7 bases, and 7 bases lay in between.

This rearrangement joins TRBV6-1 to TRBJ2-2, with a possible D match to TRBD2 (7 bases). Germline V gene lookup returns CDR1 MNHNS and CDR2 SASEGT. The ends were cut back, 5 bases at V and 4 bases at J, with 14 bases in the middle. This CDR3 has 15 amino acids. As DNA, the CDR3 is TGTGCCAGCAGTCTCGCGGGGGCCATCACCGGGGAGCTGTTTTTT. The encoded protein is CASSLAGAITGELFF.

A note on this clonotype: Because it lacks the conserved phenylalanine or tryptophan at the end, this CDR3 is likely a read error. The chain has TRBV12-3 or TRBV12-4 and TRBJ2-3; weak D call: TRBD2 (6 bases). The V and J ends lost 6 bases and 2 bases respectively, with 12 bases between them. There are 14 residues in the CDR3. Here the CDR3 reads CASRNRDFTDTQYL. DNA of the CDR3: TGTGCCAGCAGAAACCGGGACTTCACAGATACGCAGTATTTA.

With regard to this clonotype: Because the CDR3's place on the DNA is in doubt, the DNA is left out and the CDR3 is given as listed by TCRdb. This chain joins TRBV21-1 and TRBJ1-4; the table's D call, TRBD1, has no DNA check behind it. TRBV21-1 is a documented pseudogene. The CDR3 is made up of 17 amino acids, end residues included. The CDR3 is CASSSPFARGIREKLFF.

The table lists this clonotype with a few counts. The chain combines TRBV6-1 with TRBJ1-1; TRBD1 is a possible D gene (6 bases). Germline V gene sequence: CDR1 MNHNS, CDR2 SASEGT. The CDR3 is made up of 15 amino acids. Trimming took 1 base from V and 4 from J, leaving 13 bases between them. As DNA, the CDR3 is TGTGCCAGCAGTGAAGTTCCCACAGGGTTCACTGAAGCTTTCTTT. This encodes CASSEVPTGFTEAFF.

This clonotype came up once. This chain links TRBV19 with TRBJ2-3; 7 bases match TRBD2. V shed 5 bases, J shed 4 bases, and the junction held 6 bases outside the gene matches. Germline V gives CDR1 LNHDA, CDR2 SQIVND (reference sequence). The CDR3 extends over 14 amino acids. In nucleotides, the CDR3 is TGTGCCAGTAGTTCCCCGGCGGGGGCAGATACGCAGTATTTT. Translating gives CASSSPAGADTQYF.

This chain joins TRBV19 and TRBJ1-5; 8 bases map to TRBD1. The CDR3 runs 15 residues. Germline CDR1 is LNHDA and CDR2 is SQIVND (reference sequence). V gave up 7 bases and J gave up 2 bases; unmatched junction bases: 7. CDR3 in DNA: TGTGCCAGTACAAGGACAGGGCTTGGCAATCAGCCCCAGCATTTT. Its protein product is CASTRTGLGNQPQHF. The whole variable domain, filled in from reference TRBV19 and TRBJ1-5, reads DGGITQSPKYLFRKEGQNVTLSCEQNLNHDAMYWYRQDPGQGLRLIYYSQIVNDFQKGDIAEGYSVSREKKESFPLTVTSAQKNPTAFYLCASTRTGLGNQPQHFGDGTRLSIL.